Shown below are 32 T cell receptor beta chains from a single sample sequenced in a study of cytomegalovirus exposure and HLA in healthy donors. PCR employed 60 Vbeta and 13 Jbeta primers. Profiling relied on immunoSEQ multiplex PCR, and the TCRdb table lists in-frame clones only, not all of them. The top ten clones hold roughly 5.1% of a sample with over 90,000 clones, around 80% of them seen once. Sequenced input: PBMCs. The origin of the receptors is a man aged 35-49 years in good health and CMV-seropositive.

The CDR3 DNA reads as TGTGCCAGCAGCTTTTTGGCAGGCAACACTGAAGCTTTCTTT. As protein: CASSFLAGNTEAFF. The chain joins TRBV5-6 to TRBJ1-1; no clear D. Germline V CDR1 and CDR2: SGHDT, YYEEEE. Trimming pared 2 bases from V and 2 bases from J, leaving 10 bases between. CDR3 length equals 14 residues.

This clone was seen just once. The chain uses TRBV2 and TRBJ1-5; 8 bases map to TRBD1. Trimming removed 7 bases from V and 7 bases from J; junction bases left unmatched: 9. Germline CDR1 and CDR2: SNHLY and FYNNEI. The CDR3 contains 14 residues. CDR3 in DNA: TGTGCCAGCAACCCACAGGGGGAGGGGCAGCCCCAGCATTTT. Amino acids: CASNPQGEGQPQHF.

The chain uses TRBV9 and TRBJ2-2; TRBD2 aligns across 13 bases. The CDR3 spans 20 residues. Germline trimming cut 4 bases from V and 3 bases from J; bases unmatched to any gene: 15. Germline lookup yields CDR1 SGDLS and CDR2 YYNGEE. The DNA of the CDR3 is TGTGCCAGCAGCCTACTCCACCTACGACTAGCGGGGGGTGACACCGGGGAGCTGTTTTTT. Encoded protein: CASSLLHLRLAGGDTGELFF.

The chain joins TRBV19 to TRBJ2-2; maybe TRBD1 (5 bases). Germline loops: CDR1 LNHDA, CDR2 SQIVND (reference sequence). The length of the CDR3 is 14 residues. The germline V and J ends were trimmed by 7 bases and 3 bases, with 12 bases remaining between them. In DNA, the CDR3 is TGTGCCAGTAACACTAAGGGGCACACCGGGGAGCTGTTTTTT. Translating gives CASNTKGHTGELFF.

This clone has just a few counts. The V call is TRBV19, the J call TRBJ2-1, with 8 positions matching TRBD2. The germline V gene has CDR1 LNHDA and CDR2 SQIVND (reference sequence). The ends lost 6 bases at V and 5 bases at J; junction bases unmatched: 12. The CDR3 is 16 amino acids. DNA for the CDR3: TGTGCCAGTAGGACCGCATTAGCGGGAACCAACAATGAGCAGTTCTTC. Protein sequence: CASRTALAGTNNEQFF.

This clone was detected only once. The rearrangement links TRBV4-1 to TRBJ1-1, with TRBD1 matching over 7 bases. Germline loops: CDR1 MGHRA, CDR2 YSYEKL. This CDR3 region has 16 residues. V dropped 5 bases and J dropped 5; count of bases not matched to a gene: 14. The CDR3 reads CASSEQPGQRNTEAFF. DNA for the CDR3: TGCGCCAGCAGCGAACAACCGGGACAGCGAAATACTGAAGCTTTCTTT.

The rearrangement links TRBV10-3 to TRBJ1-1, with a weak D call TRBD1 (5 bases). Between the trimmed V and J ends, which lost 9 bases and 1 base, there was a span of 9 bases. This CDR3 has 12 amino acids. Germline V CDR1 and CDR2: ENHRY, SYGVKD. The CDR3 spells CAIMTANTEAFF. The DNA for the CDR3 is TGTGCCATTATGACAGCGAACACTGAAGCTTTCTTT.

The CDR3 spells CASSSQGSHYEQYF. CDR3 DNA: TGTGCCAGCAGCTCCCAAGGGAGCCACTACGAGCAGTACTTC. V gene TRBV5-4 combines with J gene TRBJ2-7, with D perhaps TRBD2 (5 bases). Germline-derived CDR1 and CDR2 are SGHNT and YYREEE (reference sequence). The V gene lost 3 bases and the J gene lost 3 bases, with 13 bases spanning the gap. This CDR3 contains 14 residues.

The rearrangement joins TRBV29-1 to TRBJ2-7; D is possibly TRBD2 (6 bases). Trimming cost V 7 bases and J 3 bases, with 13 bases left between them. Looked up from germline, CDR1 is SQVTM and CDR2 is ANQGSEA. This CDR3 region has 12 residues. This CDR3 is CSGLAKYYEQYF. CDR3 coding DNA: TGCAGCGGCCTAGCGAAATACTACGAGCAGTACTTC.

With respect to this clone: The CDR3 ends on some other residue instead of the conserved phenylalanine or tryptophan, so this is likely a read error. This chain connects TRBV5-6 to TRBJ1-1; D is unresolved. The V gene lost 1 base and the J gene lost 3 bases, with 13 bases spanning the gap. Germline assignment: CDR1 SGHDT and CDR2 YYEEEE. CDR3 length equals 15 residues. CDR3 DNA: TGTGCCAGCAGCTTGAGGCGGGTGGGTGACACTGAAGCTTTCTCT. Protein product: CASSLRRVGDTEAFS.

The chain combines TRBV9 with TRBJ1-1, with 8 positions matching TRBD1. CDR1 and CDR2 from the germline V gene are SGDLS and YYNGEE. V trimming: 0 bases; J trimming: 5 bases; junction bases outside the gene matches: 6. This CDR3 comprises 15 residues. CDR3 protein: CASSVGAGGETEAFF. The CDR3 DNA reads TGTGCCAGCAGCGTAGGGGCAGGGGGCGAGACTGAAGCTTTCTTT.

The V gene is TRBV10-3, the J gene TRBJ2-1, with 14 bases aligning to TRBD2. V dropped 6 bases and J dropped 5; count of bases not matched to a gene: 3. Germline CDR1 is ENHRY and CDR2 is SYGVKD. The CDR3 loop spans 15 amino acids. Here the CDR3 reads CAIRGLAGVDNEQFF. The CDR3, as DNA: TGTGCCATCAGGGGACTAGCGGGAGTTGACAATGAGCAGTTCTTC.

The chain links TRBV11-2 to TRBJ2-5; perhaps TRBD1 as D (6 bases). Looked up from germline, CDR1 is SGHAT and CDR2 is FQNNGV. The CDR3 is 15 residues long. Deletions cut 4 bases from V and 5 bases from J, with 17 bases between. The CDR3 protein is CASSSPWGPQETQYF. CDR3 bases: TGTGCCAGCAGCTCGCCTTGGGGGCCGCAGGAGACCCAGTACTTC.

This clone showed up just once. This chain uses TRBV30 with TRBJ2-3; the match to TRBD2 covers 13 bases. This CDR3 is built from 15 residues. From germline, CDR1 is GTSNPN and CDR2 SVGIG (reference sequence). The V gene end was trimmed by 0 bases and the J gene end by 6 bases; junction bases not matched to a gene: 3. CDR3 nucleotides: TGTGCCTGGAGTGTACTAGCGGGAGGGCCGGATACGCAGTATTTT. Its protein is CAWSVLAGGPDTQYF.

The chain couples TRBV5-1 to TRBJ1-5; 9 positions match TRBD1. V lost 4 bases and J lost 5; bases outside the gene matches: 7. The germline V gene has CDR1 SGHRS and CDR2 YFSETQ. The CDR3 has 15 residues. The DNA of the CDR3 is TGCGCCAGCAGCACCGGGACAGGGAGAGATCAGCCCCAGCATTTT. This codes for CASSTGTGRDQPQHF.

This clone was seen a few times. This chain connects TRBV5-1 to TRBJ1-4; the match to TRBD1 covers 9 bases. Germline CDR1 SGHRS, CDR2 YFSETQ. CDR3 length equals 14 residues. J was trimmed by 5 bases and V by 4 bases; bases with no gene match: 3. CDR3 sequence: CASSPDRGNEKLFF. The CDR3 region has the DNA TGCGCCAGCAGCCCGGACAGGGGCAATGAAAAACTGTTTTTT.

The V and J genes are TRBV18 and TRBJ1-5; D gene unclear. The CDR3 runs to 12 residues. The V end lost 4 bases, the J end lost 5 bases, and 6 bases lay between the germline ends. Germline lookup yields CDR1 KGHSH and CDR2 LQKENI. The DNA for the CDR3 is TGTGCCAGCTCACTTCAGGATCAGCCCCAGCATTTT. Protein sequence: CASSLQDQPQHF. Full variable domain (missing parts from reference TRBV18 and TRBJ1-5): NAGVMQNPRHLVRRRGQEARLRCSPMKGHSHVYWYRQLPEEGLKFMVYLQKENIIDESGMPKERFSAEFPKEGPSILRIQQVVRGDSAAYFCASSLQDQPQHFGDGTRLSIL.

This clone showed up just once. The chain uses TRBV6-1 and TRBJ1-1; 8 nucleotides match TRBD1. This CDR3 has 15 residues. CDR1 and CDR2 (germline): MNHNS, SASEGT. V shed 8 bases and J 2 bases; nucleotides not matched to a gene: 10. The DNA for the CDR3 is TGTGCCAGCGGGCAGGGGGCGAGCCGAAACACTGAAGCTTTCTTT. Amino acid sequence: CASGQGASRNTEAFF.

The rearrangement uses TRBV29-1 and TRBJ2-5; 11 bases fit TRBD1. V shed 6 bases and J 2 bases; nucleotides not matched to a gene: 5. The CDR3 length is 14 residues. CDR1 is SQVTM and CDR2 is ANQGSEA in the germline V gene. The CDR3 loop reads CSVNRDRGQETQYF. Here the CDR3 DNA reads TGCAGCGTGAACCGGGACAGGGGGCAAGAGACCCAGTACTTC.

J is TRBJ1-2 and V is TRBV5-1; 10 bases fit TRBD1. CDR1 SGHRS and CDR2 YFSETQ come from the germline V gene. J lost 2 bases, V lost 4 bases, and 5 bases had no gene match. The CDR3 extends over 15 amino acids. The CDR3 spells CASSASDRGNYGYTF. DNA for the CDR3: TGCGCCAGCAGCGCGTCGGACAGGGGGAACTATGGCTACACCTTC.

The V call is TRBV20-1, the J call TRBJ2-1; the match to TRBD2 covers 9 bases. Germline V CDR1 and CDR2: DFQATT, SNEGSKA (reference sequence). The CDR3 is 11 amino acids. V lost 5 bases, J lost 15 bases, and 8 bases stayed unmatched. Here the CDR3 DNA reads TGCAGTGCTCGGGTCCGGACTAGCGTGTTCTTC. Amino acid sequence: CSARVRTSVFF.

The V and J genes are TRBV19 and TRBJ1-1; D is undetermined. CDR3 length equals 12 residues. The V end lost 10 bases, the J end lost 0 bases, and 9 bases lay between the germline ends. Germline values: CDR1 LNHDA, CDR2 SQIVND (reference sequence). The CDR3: CATSALNTEAFF. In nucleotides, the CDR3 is TGTGCCACCTCAGCGCTGAACACTGAAGCTTTCTTT.

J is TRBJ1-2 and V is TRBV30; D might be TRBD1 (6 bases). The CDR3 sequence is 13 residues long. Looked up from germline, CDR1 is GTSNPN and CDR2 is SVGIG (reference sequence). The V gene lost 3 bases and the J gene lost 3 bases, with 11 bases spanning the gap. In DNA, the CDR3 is TGTGCCTGGAGGGGACATGGGGACTATGGCTACACCTTC. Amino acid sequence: CAWRGHGDYGYTF. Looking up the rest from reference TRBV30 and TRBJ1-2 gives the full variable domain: SQTIHQWPATLVQPVGSPLSLECTVEGTSNPNLYWYRQAAGRGLQLLFYSVGIGQISSEVPQNLSASRPQDRQFILSSKKLLLSDSGFYLCAWRGHGDYGYTFGSGTRLTVV.

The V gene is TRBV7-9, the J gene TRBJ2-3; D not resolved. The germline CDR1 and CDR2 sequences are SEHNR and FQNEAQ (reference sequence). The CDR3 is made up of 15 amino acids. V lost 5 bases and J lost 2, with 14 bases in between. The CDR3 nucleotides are TGTGCCAGCAGCCCCCAACTGAGAGACACAGATACGCAGTATTTT. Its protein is CASSPQLRDTDTQYF.

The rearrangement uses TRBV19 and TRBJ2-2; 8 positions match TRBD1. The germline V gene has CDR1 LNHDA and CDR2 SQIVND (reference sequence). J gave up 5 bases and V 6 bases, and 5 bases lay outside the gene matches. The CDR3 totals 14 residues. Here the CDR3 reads CASSRTGRTGELFF. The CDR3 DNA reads TGTGCCAGTAGCAGGACAGGGCGGACCGGGGAGCTGTTTTTT.

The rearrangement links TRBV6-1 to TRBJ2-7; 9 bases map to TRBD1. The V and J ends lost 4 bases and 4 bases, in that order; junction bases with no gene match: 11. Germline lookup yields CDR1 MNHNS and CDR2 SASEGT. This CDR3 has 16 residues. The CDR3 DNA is TGTGCCAGCAGTGTACAAACTCGGACAGGGGTGTACGAGCAGTACTTC. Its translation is CASSVQTRTGVYEQYF.

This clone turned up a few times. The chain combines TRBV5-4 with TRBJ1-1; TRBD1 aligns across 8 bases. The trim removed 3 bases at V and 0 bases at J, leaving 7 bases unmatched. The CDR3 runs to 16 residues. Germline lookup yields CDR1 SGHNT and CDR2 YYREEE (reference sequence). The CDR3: CASSSGQGRMNTEAFF. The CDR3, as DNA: TGTGCCAGCAGCTCAGGACAGGGACGGATGAACACTGAAGCTTTCTTT.

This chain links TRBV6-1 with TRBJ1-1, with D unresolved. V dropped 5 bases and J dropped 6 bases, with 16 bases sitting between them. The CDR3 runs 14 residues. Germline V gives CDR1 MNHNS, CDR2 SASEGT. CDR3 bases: TGTGCCAGCAGTTTAAAGGAGGGTGGACCTGAAGCTTTCTTT. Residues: CASSLKEGGPEAFF.

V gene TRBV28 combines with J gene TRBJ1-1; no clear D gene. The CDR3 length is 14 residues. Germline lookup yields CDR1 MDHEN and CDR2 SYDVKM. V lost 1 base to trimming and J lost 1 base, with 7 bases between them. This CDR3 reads CASSLSRGNTEAFF. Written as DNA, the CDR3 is TGTGCCAGCAGTTTATCTCGGGGGAACACTGAAGCTTTCTTT.

The CDR3 nucleotides read TGTGCCAGCAGTTCACTAGCGGAGAACACCGGGGAGCTGTTTTTT. It encodes CASSSLAENTGELFF. The J gene is TRBJ2-2, the V gene TRBV28; 8 bases map to TRBD2. Germline CDR1 and CDR2: MDHEN and SYDVKM. V lost 4 bases, J lost 1 base, and 2 bases stayed unmatched. CDR3 length: 15 amino acids.

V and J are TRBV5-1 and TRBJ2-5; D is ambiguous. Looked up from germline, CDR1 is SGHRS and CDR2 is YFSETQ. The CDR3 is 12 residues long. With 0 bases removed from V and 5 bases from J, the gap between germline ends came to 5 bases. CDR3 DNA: TGCGCCAGCAGCTTGGCCCGGGAGACCCAGTACTTC. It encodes CASSLARETQYF.

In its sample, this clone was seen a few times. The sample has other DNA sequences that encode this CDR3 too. CDR3 loop: CASSLATGNYGYTF. The DNA of the CDR3 is TGTGCCAGCAGCTTAGCAACGGGGAACTATGGCTACACCTTC. The V and J genes are TRBV7-2 and TRBJ1-2, with no clear D. The CDR3 spans 14 residues. Germline-derived CDR1 and CDR2 are SGHTA and FQGNSA. The V end lost 0 bases, the J end lost 2 bases, and 7 bases lay between the germline ends.